This T cell receptor (beta chain) emerged from a study of blood T cell repertoires in COVID-19. In the study overall: Samples taken during acute and convalescent COVID-19 were collected in the United States, Italy and Spain. T cells, B-cell-depleted T cells, or PBMCs supplied cDNA or gDNA.

As handled by the study authors: Estimates of nucleated cell counts were drawn from the amplification of reference gene primers. Generated by immunoSEQ multiplex PCR, the TCRdb table keeps only in-frame clones and is missing some. Clone size and V and J calls were adopted from that table, with D and trimming inferred from the DNA. The table shows roughly 140,000 clones, with 84% occurring only once. The CDR3 totals 15 residues. Germline V lookup: CDR1 MDHEN, CDR2 SYDVKM. The V and J ends lost 3 bases and 3 bases respectively, with 11 bases between them. This TCR came from a woman aged 45-65 years in a cohort sampled during active or convalescent COVID-19. V and J are TRBV28 and TRBJ1-4; possibly TRBD1 for D (5 bases). Material: peripheral blood. DNA for the CDR3: TGTGCCAGCAGTTTTGGTAGGGGTGCTAATGAAAAACTGTTTTTT. Translated, it gives CASSFGRGANEKLFF.